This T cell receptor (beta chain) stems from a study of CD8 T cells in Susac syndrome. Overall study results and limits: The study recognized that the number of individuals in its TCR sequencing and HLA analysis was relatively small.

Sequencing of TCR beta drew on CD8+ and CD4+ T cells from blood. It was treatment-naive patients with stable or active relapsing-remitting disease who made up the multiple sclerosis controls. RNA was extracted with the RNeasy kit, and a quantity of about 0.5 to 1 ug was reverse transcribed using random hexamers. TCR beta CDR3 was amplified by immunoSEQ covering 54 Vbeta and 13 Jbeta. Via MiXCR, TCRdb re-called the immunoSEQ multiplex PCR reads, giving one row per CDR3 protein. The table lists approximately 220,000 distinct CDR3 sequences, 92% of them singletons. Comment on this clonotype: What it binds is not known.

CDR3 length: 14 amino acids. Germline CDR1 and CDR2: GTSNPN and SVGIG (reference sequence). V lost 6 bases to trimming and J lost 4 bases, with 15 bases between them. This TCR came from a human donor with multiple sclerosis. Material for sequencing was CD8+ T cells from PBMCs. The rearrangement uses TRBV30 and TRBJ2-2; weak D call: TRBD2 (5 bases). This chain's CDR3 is CACPGKYGTGELFF. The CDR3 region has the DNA TGTGCCTGCCCGGGGAAATACGGCACCGGGGAGCTGTTTTTT.